Following are 17 T cell receptor beta chains from one sample sequenced in a study of a mutant IDH1 vaccine in newly diagnosed glioma. The table came from immunoSEQ multiplex PCR; TCRdb's copy has only in-frame clones and leaves some out. In the table there are about 98,000 clones, about 90% of which are singletons. As for time point: baseline, week 1 (first vaccination visit). The sample's treatment: pre-vaccination baseline after standard-of-care therapy. The sequencing used PBMCs, collected from a glioma patient treated with radiotherapy, temozolomide or both. These receptors were obtained from a woman aged 45-65 years with glioma.

This clone was seen a single time. The V gene is TRBV5-4, the J gene TRBJ2-3; a possible D gene is TRBD2 (7 bases). The germline gives CDR1 SGHNT, CDR2 YYREEE (reference sequence). The length of the CDR3 is 16 residues. Trimming cost V 4 bases and J 4 bases, with 19 bases left between them. The CDR3 spells CASSPGRGAIADTQYF. CDR3 in DNA: TGTGCCAGCAGCCCTGGGAGGGGGGCGATTGCAGATACGCAGTATTTT.

CDR3 DNA: TGTGCCAGTAGTACCGACAGGGTAGGCGGCTACACCTTC. It yields the protein CASSTDRVGGYTF. The V call is TRBV19, the J call TRBJ1-2; 7 nucleotides match TRBD1. Looked up from germline, CDR1 is LNHDA and CDR2 is SQIVND (reference sequence). The CDR3 extends over 13 amino acids. Germline trimming cut 4 bases from V and 8 bases from J; bases unmatched to any gene: 7.

The chain recombines TRBV9 with TRBJ2-1; D unresolved. Trimming stripped 0 bases from V and 4 bases from J, with 14 bases between. CDR1 is SGDLS, CDR2 YYNGEE, per germline. This CDR3 has 16 residues. The CDR3 loop reads CASSVAGVGPYNEQFF. CDR3 coding DNA: TGTGCCAGCAGCGTAGCTGGGGTAGGCCCTTACAATGAGCAGTTCTTC.

The chain is built from TRBV4-1 and TRBJ2-5; D may be TRBD1 or TRBD2 (6 bases each). CDR1 and CDR2 (germline): MGHRA, YSYEKL. The V end was cut by 3 bases, the J end by 4 bases, with 9 bases between. The CDR3 has 13 residues. The CDR3 sequence: CASSHGGLETQYF. The DNA of the CDR3 is TGCGCCAGCAGCCATGGGGGGCTAGAGACCCAGTACTTC.

The chain couples TRBV19 to TRBJ2-1; TRBD2 aligns across 7 bases. V shed 1 base, J shed 3 bases, and the junction held 6 bases outside the gene matches. The CDR3 has 16 residues. CDR1 and CDR2 from the germline V gene are LNHDA and SQIVND (reference sequence). The CDR3 protein is CASSIAGGYYYNEQFF. CDR3 sequence (DNA): TGTGCCAGTAGTATAGCGGGGGGTTACTACTACAATGAGCAGTTCTTC.

The chain recombines TRBV29-1 with TRBJ2-7; 10 nucleotides line up with TRBD2. The ends lost 2 bases at V and 4 bases at J; junction bases unmatched: 5. The CDR3 is 14 amino acids. Looked up from germline, CDR1 is SQVTM and CDR2 is ANQGSEA. The CDR3 loop reads CSVELAGEKYEQYF. CDR3 sequence (DNA): TGCAGCGTTGAACTAGCGGGAGAAAAATACGAGCAGTACTTC.

V and J are TRBV5-4 and TRBJ1-4, with TRBD1 matching 9 bases. Germline loops: CDR1 SGHNT, CDR2 YYREEE (reference sequence). Trimming took 0 bases from V and 8 from J; bases not matched to a gene: 5. The CDR3 is 15 residues long. In DNA form, the CDR3 reads TGTGCCAGCAGCTTGGCGACAGGGGGTGAGGAAAAACTGTTTTTT. Protein sequence: CASSLATGGEEKLFF.

V is TRBV6-5 and J is TRBJ1-3; no clear D. The V end lost 6 bases, the J end lost 6 bases, and 9 bases lay between the germline ends. This CDR3 region has 12 residues. Germline V gives CDR1 MNHEY, CDR2 SVGAGI. CDR3 in amino acids: CASRDQSNTIYF. In nucleotides, the CDR3 is TGTGCCAGCAGGGATCAATCAAACACCATATATTTT.

This clone was counted a single time. The CDR3 region is CASSIGPGQGYITEAFF. DNA for the CDR3: TGTGCCAGTAGTATAGGTCCGGGACAGGGGTATATCACTGAAGCTTTCTTT. V usage is TRBV19 and J usage is TRBJ1-1; TRBD1 matches 10 bases. With V trimmed by 1 base and J by 4 bases, 9 bases remained unmatched. Per the germline V gene, CDR1 is LNHDA and CDR2 is SQIVND (reference sequence). This CDR3 comprises 17 residues.

As for this clone: Mismatch with germline at one junction end may stem from a read error. The chain links TRBV7-9 to TRBJ1-1, with D uncertain. Per the germline V gene, CDR1 is SEHNR and CDR2 is FQNEAQ (reference sequence). CDR3 length: 15 amino acids. CDR3 nucleotide sequence: TGTGCCAGCAGCTTAGTGGGGTCGGTGAATACTGAAGCTTTCTTT. Translating it yields CASSLVGSVNTEAFF. Drawing the rest from reference TRBV7-9 and TRBJ1-1, the complete variable domain is DTGVSQNPRHKITKRGQNVTFRCDPISEHNRLYWYRQTLGQGPEFLTYFQNEAQLEKSRLLSDRFSAERPKGSFSTLEIQRTEQGDSAMYLCASSLVGSVNTEAFFGQGTRLTVV.

To note about this clone: Within the sample, other DNA sequences also encode this same CDR3. The chain joins TRBV6-6 to TRBJ2-5; no clear D gene. V was clipped by 5 bases and J by 5 bases, with 6 bases between them. The CDR3 covers 11 residues. Germline CDR1 is MNHNY and CDR2 is SVGAGI (reference sequence). Here the CDR3 reads CASSARETQYF. The CDR3 coding sequence is TGTGCCAGCAGTGCCAGGGAGACCCAGTACTTC.

The gene calls are TRBV4-1 and TRBJ2-2, with D possibly TRBD2 on 5 matching bases. The germline V gene has CDR1 MGHRA and CDR2 YSYEKL. Trimming took off 0 bases at V and 1 base at J, with 6 bases between the two ends. The length of the CDR3 is 15 residues. DNA of the CDR3: TGCGCCAGCAGCCAAGAGGCGGGGAACACCGGGGAGCTGTTTTTT. It codes for CASSQEAGNTGELFF.

The chain employs TRBV6-5 and TRBJ1-4; TRBD1 aligns across 7 bases. The length of the CDR3 is 14 residues. The germline gives CDR1 MNHEY, CDR2 SVGAGI. V gave up 8 bases and J gave up 4 bases; unmatched junction bases: 7. This CDR3 reads CASGQGGHNEKLFF. The DNA for the CDR3 is TGTGCCAGCGGGCAGGGGGGTCATAATGAAAAACTGTTTTTT.

V and J are TRBV25-1 and TRBJ1-5; D is ambiguous. CDR1 is MGHDK and CDR2 is SYGVNS in the germline V gene. V lost 5 bases to trimming and J lost 4 bases, with 12 bases between them. The CDR3 extends over 14 amino acids. CDR3 region: CASSPHGMNQPQHF. CDR3 in DNA: TGTGCCAGCAGTCCCCACGGGATGAATCAGCCCCAGCATTTT.

The chain couples TRBV19 to TRBJ1-1, with no clear D. Germline V gene sequence: CDR1 LNHDA, CDR2 SQIVND (reference sequence). V dropped 5 bases and J dropped 1 base, with 11 bases sitting between them. This CDR3 is built from 14 residues. The CDR3 loop reads CASSPRAPNTEAFF. The CDR3 region has the DNA TGTGCCAGTAGTCCCCGGGCCCCGAACACTGAAGCTTTCTTT.

This clone was detected a few times. The V call is TRBV18, the J call TRBJ1-1, with a weak D call TRBD1 (5 bases). The CDR3 is made up of 15 amino acids. Germline V gene lookup returns CDR1 KGHSH and CDR2 LQKENI. The ends were cut back, 5 bases at V and 2 bases at J, with 15 bases in the middle. CDR3 sequence reads: CASSEKAGSNTEAFF. CDR3 sequence (DNA): TGTGCCAGCTCAGAGAAGGCAGGGAGCAACACTGAAGCTTTCTTT.

V gene TRBV20-1 combines with J gene TRBJ1-2; the D gene is possibly TRBD1 (5 bases). The V gene's germline CDR1 is DFQATT and CDR2 SNEGSKA (reference sequence). CDR3 size: 11 residues. V was trimmed by 7 bases and J by 9 bases, leaving 15 bases between them. The CDR3 DNA follows: TGCAGTGTCACCGGGGCCCAACGCTACACCTTC. Translating gives CSVTGAQRYTF.